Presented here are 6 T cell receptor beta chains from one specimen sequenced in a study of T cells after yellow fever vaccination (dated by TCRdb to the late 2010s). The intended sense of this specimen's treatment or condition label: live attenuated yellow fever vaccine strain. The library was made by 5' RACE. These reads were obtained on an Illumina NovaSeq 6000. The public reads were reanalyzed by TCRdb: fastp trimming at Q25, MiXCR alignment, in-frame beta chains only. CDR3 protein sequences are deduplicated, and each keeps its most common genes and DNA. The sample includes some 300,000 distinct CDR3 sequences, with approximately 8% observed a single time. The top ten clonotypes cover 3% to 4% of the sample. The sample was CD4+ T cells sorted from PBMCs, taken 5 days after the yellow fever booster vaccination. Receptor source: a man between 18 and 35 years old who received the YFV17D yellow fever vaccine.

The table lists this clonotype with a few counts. The CDR3 DNA is TGTGCCAGCAGTACGGAGCGGGGGGTATACCACGAGCAGTACTTC. Its protein product is CASSTERGVYHEQYF. This chain joins TRBV6-5 and TRBJ2-7; 9 positions agree with TRBD2. With 5 bases clipped from V and 5 bases from J, the junction kept 10 bases outside the gene matches. CDR3 length equals 15 residues. In germline, CDR1 is MNHEY, CDR2 SVGAGI.

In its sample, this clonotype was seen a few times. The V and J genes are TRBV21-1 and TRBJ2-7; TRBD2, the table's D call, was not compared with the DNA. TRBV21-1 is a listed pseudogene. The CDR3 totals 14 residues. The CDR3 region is CASTSAGVVYEQYV. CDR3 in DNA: TGTGCCAGCACTAGCGCGGGGGTGGTCTACGAGCAGTACGTC.

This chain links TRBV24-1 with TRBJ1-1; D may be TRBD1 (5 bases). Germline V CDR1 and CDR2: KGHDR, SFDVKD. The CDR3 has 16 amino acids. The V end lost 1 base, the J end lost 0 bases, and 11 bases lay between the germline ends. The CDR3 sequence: CATSDFTDSLNTEAFF. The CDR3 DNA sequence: TGTGCCACCAGTGATTTCACCGACAGCCTGAACACTGAAGCTTTCTTT.

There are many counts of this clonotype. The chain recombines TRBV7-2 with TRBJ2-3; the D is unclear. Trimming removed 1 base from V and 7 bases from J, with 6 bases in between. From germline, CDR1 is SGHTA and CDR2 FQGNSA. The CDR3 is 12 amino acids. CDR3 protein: CASSLGVHTQYF. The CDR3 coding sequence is TGTGCCAGCAGCTTAGGGGTTCATACGCAGTATTTT.

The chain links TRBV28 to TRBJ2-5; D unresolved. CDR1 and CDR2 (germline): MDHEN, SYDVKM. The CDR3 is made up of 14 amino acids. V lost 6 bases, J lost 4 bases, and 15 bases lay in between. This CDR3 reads CASSPLSLSETQYF. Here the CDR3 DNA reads TGTGCCAGCAGCCCTCTCTCGTTGTCAGAGACCCAGTACTTC.

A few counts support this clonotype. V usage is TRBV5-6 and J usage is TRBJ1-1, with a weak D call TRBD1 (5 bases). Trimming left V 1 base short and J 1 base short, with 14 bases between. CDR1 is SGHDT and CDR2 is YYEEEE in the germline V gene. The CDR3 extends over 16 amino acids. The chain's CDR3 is CASSLTEGRANTEAFF. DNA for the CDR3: TGTGCCAGCAGCTTGACCGAGGGGCGGGCGAACACTGAAGCTTTCTTT.